This entry concerns a single T cell receptor beta chain. Its antigen is currently not known. Qualities for individual bases were not recorded, and no much larger clone is one base off. Collaborating institutions collected whole blood in K2EDTA tubes following their own protocols. For TCRbeta analysis, collaborators shipped samples as frozen whole blood, isolated PBMCs, or DNA extracted from either of those sample types. TCRbeta CDR3 regions were amplified from genomic DNA using the immunoSEQ Assay, a bias-controlled multiplex PCR. The paper's data handling went like this. Nucleated cell counts per sample were estimated from amplification of reference gene primers within the assay. To quantify the absolute abundance of each unique TCRbeta CDR3 rearrangement, sequence reads were collapsed and filtered. For each sample, productive Simpson clonality was calculated as the square root of Simpson's diversity index over productive rearrangements. As stored in TCRdb, this immuneACCESS dataset retains in-frame rearrangements with V and J assigned. A fraction of the clones does not appear; measured against another copy, unresolved V genes explain less than half of the discrepancy, and the remainder lacks a known reason. The V and J calls and clone size were taken over from that table, and D and trimming were inferred from the DNA. The sample table lists about 200,000 clones, around 82% of them with a count of one. The top ten clonotypes cover approximately 6% of the sample.

These data originate in a study of blood T cell repertoires in COVID-19 (TCRdb year 2020). The study in broad terms: Samples from collaborators originated in the United States, Italy and Spain and spanned both the acute and convalescent phases of COVID-19. The prospective study material was composed of cDNA or gDNA derived from T cells, B-cell-depleted T cells, or PBMCs. The dataset comprised deeply sampled blood TCRbeta repertoires from subjects exposed to, actively infected with, or recovered from COVID-19. The repertoires were made available in a free public database intended to serve as a resource for research on the immune response to SARS-CoV-2. The samples were drawn from the first 160 participants of the ongoing ImmuneRACE study and from 950 to 1,500 subjects provided by 6 global collaborators. The sample metadata nearly always contained a de-identified subject ID, COVID-19 status, age in years and sex. Where available, HLA class I and class II types were obtained from metadata supplied by the sample provider rather than from assay-based typing.

The paper's findings and limits, for the study overall: Clinical and demographic metadata were provided uncurated, with the amount varying by source and participant.

The V end gives up 3 bases and the J end 5 bases, leaving 9 bases in the junction not matched to a gene. CDR1 and CDR2, looked up from the germline V gene (reference sequence), are SEHNR and FQNEAQ. The cysteine opens and the phenylalanine closes a CDR3 of 17 amino acids. CDR3 DNA is the only sequence kept; it has 51 bases, read in frame from the first base. Recombination linked TRBV7-9 to TRBJ1-4, with 10 bases aligning to TRBD1. The material sequenced was peripheral blood. The receptor was isolated from a woman between 70 and 85 years old with acute or convalescent COVID-19. The sequenced DNA: TGTGCCAGCAGCTTGGGGACAGGGGTGCTTTCGAATGAAAAACTGTTTTTT. This sequence encodes CASSLGTGVLSNEKLFF.